This T cell receptor (beta chain) was sequenced for a study of cytomegalovirus exposure and HLA in healthy donors. General study results and limits: The authors later found most CMV-associated TCR beta chains appeared HLA-restricted.

Amplification used 60 Vbeta primers and 13 Jbeta primers. TCRdb keeps only in-frame clones here, not all; method: immunoSEQ multiplex PCR. The sample consists of 150,000 to 200,000 clones, about 73% of them appearing once. Concerning this clone: What it binds is not known.

V lost 3 bases, J lost 6 bases, and 5 bases stayed unmatched. The length of the CDR3 is 13 residues. Germline V CDR1 and CDR2: SGDLS, YYNGEE. The source of this sequence is a woman in her 50s in good health and CMV-seropositive. The sequenced material came from PBMCs. This chain joins TRBV9 and TRBJ1-2; 7 positions match TRBD1. CDR3 amino acids: CASSATGFNGYTF. DNA of the CDR3: TGTGCCAGCAGCGCGACAGGGTTCAATGGCTACACCTTC. Supplemented by reference TRBV9 and TRBJ1-2, the full variable domain reads DSGVTQTPKHLITATGQRVTLRCSPRSGDLSVYWYQQSLDQGLQFLIQYYNGEERAKGNILERFSAQQFPDLHSELNLSSLELGDSALYFCASSATGFNGYTFGSGTRLTVV.